The clone carrying this T cell receptor (beta chain) was counted only a few times. Its antigen is undetermined. These data belong to a study of CD8 T cells in ankylosing spondylitis. Study-wide findings and caveats: As reported, disease-linked clones showed significant enrichment in matched ankylosing spondylitis synovial fluid. Disease-linked clones bore a CD8+ phenotype, appearing relatively rarely in peripheral blood. Ankylosing spondylitis blood appeared to be characterized by a TCR beta motif of several highly homologous variants.

Construction of TCR beta libraries was performed using quantitative 5'-RACE with molecular barcodes. TCRdb analysed the 5' RACE reads with MiXCR anew, one entry per CDR3 protein. The sample has approximately 540,000 distinct CDR3 sequences, roughly 13% seen once. Trimming pared 2 bases from V and 10 bases from J, leaving 14 bases between. CDR1 is MNHNS, CDR2 SASEGT, per germline. This CDR3 is built from 13 residues. This sequence joins TRBV6-1 and TRBJ1-1, with D tentatively TRBD1 (6 bases). Sequencing was performed on blood, either unsorted or a sorted T cell fraction (not recorded which). The source of this sequence is a male donor with ankylosing spondylitis. In DNA form, the CDR3 reads TGTGCCAGCAGTGAACTTGGGGGCTTGGGAGCTTTCTTT. Translating gives CASSELGGLGAFF.